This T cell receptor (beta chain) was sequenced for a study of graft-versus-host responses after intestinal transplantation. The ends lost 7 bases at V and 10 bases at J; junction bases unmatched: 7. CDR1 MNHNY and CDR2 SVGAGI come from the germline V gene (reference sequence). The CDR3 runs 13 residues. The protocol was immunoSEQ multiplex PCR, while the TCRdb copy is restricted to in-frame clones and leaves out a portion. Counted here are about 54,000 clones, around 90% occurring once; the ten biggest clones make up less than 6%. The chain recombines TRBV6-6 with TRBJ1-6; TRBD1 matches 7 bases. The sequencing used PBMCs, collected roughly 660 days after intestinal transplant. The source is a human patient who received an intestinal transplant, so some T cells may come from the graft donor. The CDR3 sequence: CASTPRQGSPLHF. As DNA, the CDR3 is TGTGCCAGCACCCCCCGACAGGGATCACCCCTCCACTTT.